This TCR beta chain is from a study of blood T cell repertoires in COVID-19 (dated by TCRdb to the early 2020s). About the full investigation: Collaborator samples came from the United States, Italy and Spain and covered acute and convalescent phases of COVID-19. The material from the prospective study consisted of cDNA or gDNA derived from T cells, B-cell-depleted T cells, or PBMCs. The dataset comprised deeply sampled blood TCRbeta repertoires from subjects exposed to, actively infected with, or recovered from COVID-19. The repertoires were made available in a free public database intended to serve as a resource for research on the immune response to SARS-CoV-2. The samples were drawn from the first 160 participants of the ongoing ImmuneRACE study and from about 1,200 subjects provided by 6 global collaborators. A de-identified subject ID, COVID-19 status, age in years and sex were almost always included in the sample metadata. Where available, HLA class I and class II types were obtained from metadata supplied by the sample provider rather than from assay-based typing.

CDR1 SGHRS and CDR2 YFSETQ were looked up in the germline V gene. The CDR3 goes from the cysteine to the phenylalanine over 15 residues. Only the CDR3 portion is preserved as DNA: 45 bases, with reading frame beginning at the first base. The germline V and J ends show losses of 4 bases and 6 bases respectively, and no gene match explains 8 bases of the junction. Whole blood was collected in K2EDTA tubes by collaborating institutions according to the institutions' own protocols. Collaborator samples were shipped for TCRbeta analysis as frozen whole blood, isolated PBMCs, or DNA extracted from either sample type. TCRbeta CDR3 regions were amplified from genomic DNA using the immunoSEQ Assay, a bias-controlled multiplex PCR. In the authors' own workflow: The number of nucleated cells in each sample was estimated by amplification of reference gene primers within the assay. To quantify the absolute abundance of each unique TCRbeta CDR3 rearrangement, sequence reads were collapsed and filtered. For each sample, productive Simpson clonality was calculated as the square root of Simpson's diversity index over productive rearrangements. In TCRdb, the immuneACCESS table is reduced to in-frame sequences with V and J assigned. These tables do not hold every clone; where another copy was compared, an unresolved V gene accounts for under half, and the others remain unexplained. V, J and clone size were drawn from that table, and D and trimming were deduced from the DNA. Counted in this sample were about 310,000 clones; around 90% of them appeared once. Clones ranked in the top ten supply 1% of the sample.

Beyond this particular receptor, the publication reports: Clinical and demographic metadata were provided uncurated, with the amount varying by source and participant.

Regarding this clone: It lacks a known antigen. Base-call qualities are not available, and no considerably larger clone is one nucleotide away.

The source of this sequence is a man aged 50 to 60 with active or convalescent COVID-19. The sequencing input was peripheral blood. This receptor chain uses TRBV5-1 and TRBJ2-2; TRBD1 fits 8 bases in the junction. In nucleotide form, the sequence is TGCGCCAGCAGCCAGAGACAGGGGTCGGCCGGGGAGCTGTTTTTT. Its protein reads: CASSQRQGSAGELFF.